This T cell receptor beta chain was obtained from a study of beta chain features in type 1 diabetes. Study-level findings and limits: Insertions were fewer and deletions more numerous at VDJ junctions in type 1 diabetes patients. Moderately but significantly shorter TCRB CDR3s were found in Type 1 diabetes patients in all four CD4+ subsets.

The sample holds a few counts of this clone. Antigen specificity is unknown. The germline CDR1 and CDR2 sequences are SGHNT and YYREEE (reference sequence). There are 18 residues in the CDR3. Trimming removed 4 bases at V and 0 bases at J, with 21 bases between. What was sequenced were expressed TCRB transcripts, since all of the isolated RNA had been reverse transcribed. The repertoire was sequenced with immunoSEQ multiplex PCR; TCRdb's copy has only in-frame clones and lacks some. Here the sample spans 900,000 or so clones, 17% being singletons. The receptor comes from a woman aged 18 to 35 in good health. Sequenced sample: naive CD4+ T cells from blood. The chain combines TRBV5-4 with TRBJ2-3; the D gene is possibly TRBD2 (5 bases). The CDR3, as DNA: TGTGCCAGCAGCATCTCACCTGGGCTAGCACCTAGCACAGATACGCAGTATTTT. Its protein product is CASSISPGLAPSTDTQYF.